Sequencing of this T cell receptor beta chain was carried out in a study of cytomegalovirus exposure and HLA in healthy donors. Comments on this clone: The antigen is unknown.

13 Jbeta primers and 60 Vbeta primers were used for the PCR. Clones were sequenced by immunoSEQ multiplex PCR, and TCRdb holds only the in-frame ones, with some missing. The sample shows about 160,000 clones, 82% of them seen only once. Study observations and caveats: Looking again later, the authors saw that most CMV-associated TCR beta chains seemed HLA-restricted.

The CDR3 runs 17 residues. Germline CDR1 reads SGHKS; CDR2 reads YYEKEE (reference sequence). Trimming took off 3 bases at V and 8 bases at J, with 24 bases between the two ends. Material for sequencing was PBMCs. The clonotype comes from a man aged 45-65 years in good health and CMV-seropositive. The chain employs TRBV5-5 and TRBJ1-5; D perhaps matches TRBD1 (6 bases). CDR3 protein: CASSSQGGQSDREPQHF. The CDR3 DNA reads TGTGCCAGCAGCTCCCAAGGAGGACAGTCTGATCGAGAGCCCCAGCATTTT.